The 17 T cell receptor beta chains given below trace back to one sample, sequenced in a study of shared clonotypes between healthy human individuals. CD45RO-negative, CCR7-positively selected cells formed the naive CD8 fraction, excluding terminally differentiated effector memory CD45RA+ cells. TCRdb's copy holds only in-frame clones and misses some; the assay was immunoSEQ multiplex PCR. In the table there are around 620,000 clones, about 95% of which are singletons. The source material was naive CD8+ T cells sorted from blood. The receptors shown here come from a woman aged 30 to 39 in good health.

The chain employs TRBV5-1 and TRBJ2-7, with a possible D match to TRBD1 (6 bases). Germline V gene data show CDR1 as SGHRS and CDR2 as YFSETQ. V lost 1 base and J lost 0, with 8 bases in between. The CDR3 contains 14 residues. CDR3 residues: CASSLWDNSYEQYF. The CDR3 bases are TGCGCCAGCAGCTTGTGGGACAACTCCTACGAGCAGTACTTC.

V and J are TRBV11-2 and TRBJ1-2; a weak D match, TRBD1 (6 bases). The germline gives CDR1 SGHAT, CDR2 FQNNGV. Between the trimmed V and J ends, which lost 3 bases and 4 bases, there was a span of 21 bases. This CDR3 has 17 amino acids. The CDR3 here is CASSLDLGTTTFYGYTF. The CDR3 region has the DNA TGTGCCAGCAGCTTGGATCTAGGGACAACGACTTTCTATGGCTACACCTTC.

CDR3 residues: CASSDLGQGAVGYTF. DNA for the CDR3: TGTGCCAGCAGTGACTTGGGACAGGGGGCTGTTGGCTACACCTTC. V is TRBV6-1 and J is TRBJ1-2, with 12 nucleotides matching TRBD1. V shed 3 bases, J shed 7 bases, and the junction held 6 bases outside the gene matches. The germline V gene encodes CDR1 MNHNS and CDR2 SASEGT. CDR3 length: 15 amino acids.

The chain is built from TRBV7-8 and TRBJ2-5; 9 bases are a match to TRBD2. The junction had 10 bases not matched to a gene; V was cut back by 1 base and J by 4 bases. Germline lookup yields CDR1 SGHVS and CDR2 FQNEAQ. The CDR3 spans 17 residues. The CDR3 coding sequence is TGTGCCAGCAGCTTAGAGTTCGCGGGAGGGCCGGTAGAGACCCAGTACTTC. Translating it yields CASSLEFAGGPVETQYF.

The rearrangement uses TRBV5-1 and TRBJ2-1; D gene ambiguous. CDR1 is SGHRS, CDR2 YFSETQ, per germline. This CDR3 comprises 15 residues. The ends were cut back, 4 bases at V and 0 bases at J, with 11 bases in the middle. This CDR3 reads CASSPDVLSYNEQFF. The CDR3 DNA sequence: TGCGCCAGCAGCCCGGATGTCCTCTCCTACAATGAGCAGTTCTTC.

The gene calls are TRBV6-6 and TRBJ1-1, with D uncertain. The CDR3 spans 12 residues. Germline CDR1 reads MNHNY; CDR2 reads SVGAGI (reference sequence). The ends were cut back, 6 bases at V and 2 bases at J, with 7 bases in the middle. CDR3 sequence: CASRYGNTEAFF. CDR3 DNA: TGTGCCAGCAGATATGGAAACACTGAAGCTTTCTTT.

Comments on this clone: The junction and the germline gene differ at one end; a read error may be behind it. This chain connects TRBV7-9 to TRBJ2-2; the D gene is possibly TRBD1 (6 bases). Germline CDR1 SEHNR, CDR2 FQNEAQ (reference sequence). CDR3 size: 14 residues. The CDR3 sequence: CASSLRQEYRGAVF. The CDR3, as DNA: TGTGCCAGCAGCTTAAGACAGGAATACCGGGGAGCTGTTTTT.

The chain combines TRBV2 with TRBJ2-3, with no clear D. CDR1 SNHLY and CDR2 FYNNEI come from the germline V gene. The CDR3 has 13 residues. Between the trimmed V and J ends, which lost 7 bases and 0 bases, there was a span of 8 bases. This CDR3 reads CASNYGSTDTQYF. CDR3 in DNA: TGTGCCAGCAATTACGGGAGCACAGATACGCAGTATTTT.

The genes are TRBV11-2 and TRBJ2-2; the D gene is possibly TRBD2 (7 bases). The CDR3 is 16 residues long. Deletions cut 5 bases from V and 5 bases from J, with 18 bases between. Germline values: CDR1 SGHAT, CDR2 FQNNGV. CDR3 loop: CASSPSGGRYTGELFF. Written as DNA, the CDR3 is TGTGCCAGCAGCCCCTCCGGGGGGCGATATACCGGGGAGCTGTTTTTT.

The V and J genes are TRBV19 and TRBJ2-2; 8 nucleotides line up with TRBD2. Germline lookup yields CDR1 LNHDA and CDR2 SQIVND (reference sequence). V lost 3 bases to trimming and J lost 9 bases; unmatched junction nucleotides: 3. This CDR3 has 13 amino acids. Written as DNA, the CDR3 is TGTGCCAGTAGTATCCGGGAGGGTCGGGAGCTGTTTTTT. Protein sequence: CASSIREGRELFF.

The chain has TRBV19 and TRBJ2-3, with D maybe TRBD1 (6 bases). The CDR3 spans 14 residues. Germline V gives CDR1 LNHDA, CDR2 SQIVND (reference sequence). V was cut by 8 bases and J by 8 bases, with 20 bases left in between. The CDR3 bases are TGTGCCAGTCAGGGGAGTATTCCTCCAGGTACGCAGTATTTT. It translates to CASQGSIPPGTQYF.

This rearrangement joins TRBV5-6 to TRBJ1-2, with D maybe TRBD1 (6 bases). CDR1 and CDR2 from the germline V gene are SGHDT and YYEEEE. V dropped 5 bases and J dropped 7 bases, with 18 bases sitting between them. The CDR3 runs to 14 residues. CDR3 sequence (DNA): TGTGCCAGCAGGTCCTGGGGGGGCGCCCGTGGCTACACCTTC. It codes for CASRSWGGARGYTF.

The gene calls are TRBV28 and TRBJ2-1, with no clear D. Trimming pared 5 bases from V and 6 bases from J, leaving 20 bases between. CDR1 MDHEN and CDR2 SYDVKM come from the germline V gene. The CDR3 is 16 amino acids. CDR3 region: CASSHYVNRAFNEQFF. DNA for the CDR3: TGTGCCAGCAGTCACTATGTCAATCGGGCCTTCAATGAGCAGTTCTTC.

The chain employs TRBV9 and TRBJ1-2; 10 nucleotides match TRBD1. The germline V gene has CDR1 SGDLS and CDR2 YYNGEE. CDR3 length equals 18 residues. V was clipped by 3 bases and J by 4 bases; unmatched bases: 15. As DNA, the CDR3 is TGTGCCAGCAGCGGGGCCAGGACAGGGGGAGATCTTAGCTATGGCTACACCTTC. Amino acid sequence: CASSGARTGGDLSYGYTF.

J is TRBJ2-3 and V is TRBV19, with D possibly TRBD2 on 5 matching bases. Germline values: CDR1 LNHDA, CDR2 SQIVND (reference sequence). Trimming left V 6 bases short and J 0 bases short, with 13 bases between. The CDR3 sequence is 15 residues long. This CDR3 reads CASSPKQRSTDTQYF. CDR3 nucleotide sequence: TGTGCCAGTAGCCCCAAGCAGCGGAGCACAGATACGCAGTATTTT.

The chain has TRBV2 and TRBJ1-1; possibly TRBD1 for D (5 bases). The CDR3 has 13 amino acids. Germline lookup yields CDR1 SNHLY and CDR2 FYNNEI. The V end lost 7 bases, the J end lost 0 bases, and 9 bases lay between the germline ends. CDR3 in amino acids: CASNGGMNTEAFF. The CDR3 coding sequence is TGTGCCAGCAACGGGGGAATGAACACTGAAGCTTTCTTT. The full variable domain, in which reference TRBV2 and TRBJ1-1 provide the parts outside the CDR3, is EPEVTQTPSHQVTQMGQEVILRCVPISNHLYFYWYRQILGQKVEFLVSFYNNEISEKSEIFDDQFSVERPDGSNFTLKIRSTKLEDSAMYFCASNGGMNTEAFFGQGTRLTVV.

The CDR3 bases are TGTGCCAGCAGTTTTTCGCTGGGGACTTTCTTT. Protein sequence: CASSFSLGTFF. The chain combines TRBV28 with TRBJ1-1; no definite D call. V lost 3 bases, J lost 12 bases, and 11 bases lay in between. The length of the CDR3 is 11 residues. CDR1 is MDHEN, CDR2 SYDVKM, per germline.